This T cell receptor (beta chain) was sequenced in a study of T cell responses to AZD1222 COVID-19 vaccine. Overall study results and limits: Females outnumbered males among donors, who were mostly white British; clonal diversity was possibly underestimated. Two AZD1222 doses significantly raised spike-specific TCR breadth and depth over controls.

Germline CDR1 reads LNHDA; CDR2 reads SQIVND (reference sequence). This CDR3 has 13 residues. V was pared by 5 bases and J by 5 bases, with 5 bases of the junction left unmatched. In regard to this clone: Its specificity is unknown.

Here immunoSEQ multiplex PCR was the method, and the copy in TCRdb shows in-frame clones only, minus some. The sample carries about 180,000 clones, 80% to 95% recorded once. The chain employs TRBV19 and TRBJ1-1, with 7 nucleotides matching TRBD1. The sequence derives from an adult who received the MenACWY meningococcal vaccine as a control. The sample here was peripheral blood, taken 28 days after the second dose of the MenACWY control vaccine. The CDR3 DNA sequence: TGTGCCAGTAGTGACAGGGTTCGGACTGAAGCTTTCTTT. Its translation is CASSDRVRTEAFF.